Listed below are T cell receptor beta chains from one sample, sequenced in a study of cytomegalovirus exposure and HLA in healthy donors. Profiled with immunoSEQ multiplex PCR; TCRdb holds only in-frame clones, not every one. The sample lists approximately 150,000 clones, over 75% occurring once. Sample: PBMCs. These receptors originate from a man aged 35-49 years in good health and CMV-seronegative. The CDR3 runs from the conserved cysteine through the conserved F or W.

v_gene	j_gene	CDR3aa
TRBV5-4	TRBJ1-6	CASSFDGQGNNWDSPLHF
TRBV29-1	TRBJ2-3	CSVGGGGGPRTDTQYF
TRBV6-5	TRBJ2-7	CASSRSGTVRWEQYF
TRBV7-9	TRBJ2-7	CASSGGQGLYEQYF
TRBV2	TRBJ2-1	CASSYRGVGLVEVGEQFF
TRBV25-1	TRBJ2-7	CASSEWQGPDEQYF
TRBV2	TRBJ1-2	CASTVQGDGYTF
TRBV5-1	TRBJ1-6	CASSGGQGGDSPLHF
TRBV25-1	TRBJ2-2	CASSESGLAGSTGELFF
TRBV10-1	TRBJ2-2	CASSDPGGPATGELFF
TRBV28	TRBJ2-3	CASSLGQTPDTQYF
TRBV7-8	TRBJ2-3	CASSPRLGGATDTQYF
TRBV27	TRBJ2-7	CASSFVPGQGSYEQYF
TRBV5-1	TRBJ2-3	CASSLTSGTSLSTDTQYF
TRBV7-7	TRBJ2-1	CASSSGTQHNEQFF
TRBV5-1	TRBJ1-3	CASSPSSGNTIYF
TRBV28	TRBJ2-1	CASTVLQAGYNEQFF
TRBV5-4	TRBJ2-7	CASSLEGLAYEQYF
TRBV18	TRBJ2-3	CASSPTGNPSTDTQYF
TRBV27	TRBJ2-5	CASSSGTGGETQYF
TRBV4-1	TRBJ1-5	CASSQEGAGDQPQHF
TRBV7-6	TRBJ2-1	CASSLGTSGSRGEQFF
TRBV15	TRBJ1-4	CATSRDPSTNEKLFF
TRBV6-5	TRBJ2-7	CASSGPQGSYEQYF
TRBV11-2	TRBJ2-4	CASSHWTGGTFF
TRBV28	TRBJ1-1	CASSLTGKNTEAFF
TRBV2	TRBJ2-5	CASRELVTTGETQYF
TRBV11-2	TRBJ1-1	CASSWERAKNTEAFF
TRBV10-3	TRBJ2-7	CAISEPRQASYEQYF
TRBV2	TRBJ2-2	CASSLRRGGDTGELFF
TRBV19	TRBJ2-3	CASSTPGLAGFVASTDTQYF
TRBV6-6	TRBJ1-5	CASRGRQPNQPQHF
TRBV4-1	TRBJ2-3	CASSRLGGSSDTQYF
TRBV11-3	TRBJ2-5	CASSSQTGGQETQYF
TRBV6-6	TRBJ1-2	CASRIQVTAGYTF
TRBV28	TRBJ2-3	CASSPTGLGTDTQYF
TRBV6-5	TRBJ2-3	CASTSPGDADTQYF
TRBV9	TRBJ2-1	CASSSRLAGGYNEQFF
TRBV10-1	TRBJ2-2	CASSDRTGGTGELFF
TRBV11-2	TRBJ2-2	CASSHVAWQSTGELFF
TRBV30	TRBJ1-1	CAWSRTGGMNTEAFF
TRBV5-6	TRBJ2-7	CASSFSDYEQYF